These 24 T cell receptor beta chains were sequenced from one sample in a study of brain T cells in children with intractable seizures. The repertoire was sequenced with immunoSEQ multiplex PCR; TCRdb's copy has only in-frame clones and lacks some. Found here are about 41,000 clones, around 90% of them singletons; the top ten hold 5% to 6.5%. The sequencing here drew on peripheral blood, taken at surgery. The receptors were sampled from a girl aged 2-10 years with tuberous sclerosis and intractable seizures.

The V gene is TRBV10-1, the J gene TRBJ2-2; D uncertain. The CDR3 covers 15 residues. CDR1 is WNHNN and CDR2 is SYGVQD in the germline V gene (reference sequence). Trimming pared 0 bases from V and 3 bases from J, leaving 8 bases between. CDR3: CASSESAGHTGELFF. CDR3 coding DNA: TGCGCCAGCAGTGAGTCGGCAGGTCACACCGGGGAGCTGTTTTTT.

The chain has TRBV6-6 and TRBJ2-7; 7 nucleotides line up with TRBD2. This CDR3 has 14 amino acids. From germline, CDR1 is MNHNY and CDR2 SVGAGI (reference sequence). Germline trimming cut 2 bases from V and 1 base from J; bases unmatched to any gene: 2. In DNA, the CDR3 is TGTGCCAGCAGTTACGCTAGCGGATCCTACGAGCAGTACGTC. Its protein product is CASSYASGSYEQYV.

The chain employs TRBV14 and TRBJ2-7, with D unclear. From germline, CDR1 is SGHDN and CDR2 FVKESK. This CDR3 region has 14 residues. Trimming took off 3 bases at V and 3 bases at J, with 12 bases between the two ends. In DNA, the CDR3 is TGTGCCAGCAGCCAGAGGACCGGTCGCTACGAGCAGTACTTC. It is translated as CASSQRTGRYEQYF.

This clone showed up just a few times. The CDR3 protein is CASRGTSADQFYEQYF. The CDR3 coding sequence is TGTGCCAGCAGAGGGACTAGCGCCGACCAATTCTACGAGCAGTACTTC. The rearrangement uses TRBV2 and TRBJ2-7; TRBD2 matches at 10 bases. Germline V lookup: CDR1 SNHLY, CDR2 FYNNEI. This CDR3 has 16 residues. V was pared by 6 bases and J by 3 bases, with 11 bases of the junction left unmatched.

The V and J genes are TRBV2 and TRBJ1-1; TRBD1 is a possible D gene (5 bases). V was clipped by 7 bases and J by 8 bases, with 11 bases between them. Looked up from germline, CDR1 is SNHLY and CDR2 is FYNNEI. This CDR3 contains 11 residues. CDR3 in amino acids: CASISGREAFF. The DNA for the CDR3 is TGTGCCAGCATATCAGGGAGAGAAGCTTTCTTT.

The chain couples TRBV2 to TRBJ2-1; D possibly corresponds to TRBD2 (7 bases). V was clipped by 2 bases and J by 5 bases, with 16 bases between them. CDR3 length equals 16 residues. Looked up from germline, CDR1 is SNHLY and CDR2 is FYNNEI. CDR3 in DNA: TGTGCCAGCAGTGAATTCTCGGGGGGCGCTGACAATGAGCAGTTCTTC. This gives the protein CASSEFSGGADNEQFF.

J is TRBJ2-7 and V is TRBV3-1 (or the pseudogene TRBV3-2), with 9 bases aligning to TRBD1. Germline V gene sequence: CDR1 LGHDT, CDR2 YNNKEL (reference sequence). The V segment lost 4 bases and the J segment 4 bases; nucleotides outside the gene matches: 8. This CDR3 has 15 amino acids. CDR3 DNA: TGTGCCAGCAGCCCTGCCCGGGACAGGGAATACGAGCAGTACTTC. Protein product: CASSPARDREYEQYF.

The chain has TRBV6-4 and TRBJ1-1; D remains unclear. V lost 4 bases and J 3 bases, leaving 9 bases between the germline ends. Germline V lookup: CDR1 MRHNA, CDR2 SNTAGT. The CDR3 loop spans 13 amino acids. CDR3 amino acids: CASSVREDTEAFF. In DNA form, the CDR3 reads TGTGCCAGCAGTGTGAGAGAAGACACTGAAGCTTTCTTT.

This chain joins TRBV30 and TRBJ1-3; 10 nucleotides align to TRBD1. The CDR3 has 18 residues. Germline V gene lookup returns CDR1 GTSNPN and CDR2 SVGIG (reference sequence). Unmatched junction bases numbered 11, after V lost 0 bases and J lost 3 bases. As DNA, the CDR3 is TGTGCCTGGAGTGTTCCGGGACAGGGGAGGAAAGGTGGAAACACCATATATTTT. Translating it yields CAWSVPGQGRKGGNTIYF.

The rearrangement links TRBV4-2 to TRBJ2-5, with TRBD2 matching 9 bases. V lost 3 bases to trimming and J lost 4 bases; unmatched junction nucleotides: 6. This CDR3 spans 15 amino acids. The germline gives CDR1 LGHNA, CDR2 YNFKEQ. The CDR3 DNA reads as TGTGCCAGCAGCCAGGGCGCGGGGGGGCCAGAGACCCAGTACTTC. As protein: CASSQGAGGPETQYF.

The gene calls are TRBV7-8 and TRBJ1-2; TRBD1 aligns across 7 bases. The CDR3 spans 16 residues. Trimming at V came to 5 bases and at J to 2 bases, leaving 11 bases not matched to a gene. Germline CDR1 and CDR2: SGHVS and FQNEAQ. Here the CDR3 DNA reads TGTGCCAGCAGCCATCCAGAAAAACAGGGGAACTATGGCTACACCTTC. Residues: CASSHPEKQGNYGYTF.

The rearrangement links TRBV4-1 to TRBJ1-5; 9 bases agree with TRBD1. Losses at the gene ends were 1 base for V and 7 bases for J; bases not matched to a gene: 8. Per germline, CDR1 MGHRA and CDR2 YSYEKL. The CDR3 extends over 16 amino acids. DNA for the CDR3: TGCGCCAGCAGCCAAGGGAACAGGGGGCGAATCCAGCCCCAGCATTTT. Protein: CASSQGNRGRIQPQHF.

The CDR3, as DNA: TGCAGCGTTGAAGTACGACAGGGAGGGTTTAACTATGGCTACACCTTC. Encoded protein: CSVEVRQGGFNYGYTF. The chain employs TRBV29-1 and TRBJ1-2, with 7 bases aligning to TRBD1. The length of the CDR3 is 16 residues. Germline CDR1 SQVTM, CDR2 ANQGSEA. The V and J ends lost 1 base and 1 base, in that order; junction bases with no gene match: 9.

The rearrangement uses TRBV28 and TRBJ1-1; TRBD1 matches 7 bases. In germline, CDR1 is MDHEN, CDR2 SYDVKM. Germline trimming cut 3 bases from V and 11 bases from J; bases unmatched to any gene: 6. CDR3 length: 12 amino acids. The CDR3 sequence: CASSLMTGRAFF. The CDR3 nucleotides are TGTGCCAGCAGTTTGATGACAGGGCGGGCTTTCTTT.

The V call is TRBV19, the J call TRBJ1-2, with D perhaps TRBD1 (6 bases). CDR1 and CDR2 (germline): LNHDA, SQIVND (reference sequence). The CDR3 is 17 amino acids. V was shortened by 3 bases and J by 4 bases, with 21 bases between the two germline ends. The CDR3 nucleotides read TGTGCCAGTAGTATTAAGGCAGGGGTACTGGAAAGCTATGGCTACACCTTC. Protein sequence: CASSIKAGVLESYGYTF. Full variable domain (outside the CDR3, taken from reference TRBV19 and TRBJ1-2): DGGITQSPKYLFRKEGQNVTLSCEQNLNHDAMYWYRQDPGQGLRLIYYSQIVNDFQKGDIAEGYSVSREKKESFPLTVTSAQKNPTAFYLCASSIKAGVLESYGYTFGSGTRLTVV.

This chain connects TRBV6-5 to TRBJ2-2, with a possible D match to TRBD2 (5 bases). Per germline, CDR1 MNHEY and CDR2 SVGAGI. V was shortened by 7 bases and J by 7 bases, with 13 bases between the two germline ends. The CDR3 length is 13 residues. CDR3 bases: TGTGCCAGCAACTACCTCCGGGGCGGGGAGCTGTTTTTT. Residues: CASNYLRGGELFF.

The table lists this clone with a few counts. The gene calls are TRBV9 and TRBJ1-2; TRBD1 might be the D (6 bases). The V gene's germline CDR1 is SGDLS and CDR2 YYNGEE. Trimming took off 2 bases at V and 1 base at J, with 15 bases between the two ends. The CDR3 totals 16 residues. The CDR3 loop reads CASSVSKDSDNYGYTF. The CDR3 DNA reads TGTGCCAGCAGCGTTTCTAAGGACAGCGATAACTATGGCTACACCTTC.

The chain couples TRBV7-3 to TRBJ2-3, with D uncertain. CDR3 length: 13 amino acids. CDR1 and CDR2 (germline): SGHTA, FQGTGA. Trimming pared 5 bases from V and 0 bases from J, leaving 6 bases between. CDR3 sequence reads: CASSPHSTDTQYF. DNA of the CDR3: TGTGCCAGCAGCCCCCACAGCACAGATACGCAGTATTTT.

This chain joins TRBV11-2 and TRBJ2-1; TRBD2 matches 8 bases. The junction had 12 bases not matched to a gene; V was cut back by 6 bases and J by 8 bases. Germline V gene lookup returns CDR1 SGHAT and CDR2 FQNNGV. CDR3 length: 15 residues. The CDR3 sequence is CASSSPGTRSDEQFF. The CDR3 DNA is TGTGCCAGCAGTTCCCCCGGGACTAGAAGCGATGAGCAGTTCTTC.

The chain is built from TRBV9 and TRBJ1-2, with 9 bases fitting TRBD1. V lost 4 bases and J lost 2; bases outside the gene matches: 3. The CDR3 loop spans 14 amino acids. Germline values: CDR1 SGDLS, CDR2 YYNGEE. The CDR3 loop is CASSPGQGNYGYTF. CDR3 in DNA: TGTGCCAGCAGCCCCGGACAGGGGAACTATGGCTACACCTTC.

The chain joins TRBV18 to TRBJ2-5; 8 bases align to TRBD2. The CDR3 loop spans 15 amino acids. Germline assignment: CDR1 KGHSH and CDR2 LQKENI. With V trimmed by 3 bases and J by 5 bases, 8 bases remained unmatched. Here the CDR3 DNA reads TGTGCCAGCTCACCGTTAGCGGGACCGTTGGAGACCCAGTACTTC. Translated, it gives CASSPLAGPLETQYF.

The chain employs TRBV15 and TRBJ1-1, with D perhaps matching TRBD1 (6 bases). Germline CDR1 and CDR2: LNHNV and YYDKDF (reference sequence). There are 16 residues in the CDR3. V was pared by 1 base and J by 4 bases, with 16 bases between. As DNA, the CDR3 is TGTGCCACCAGCAGAGTACAGGGTTTTATGGGCACTGAAGCTTTCTTT. Protein product: CATSRVQGFMGTEAFF. The full variable domain, with the rest looked up from reference TRBV15 and TRBJ1-1, is DAMVIQNPRYQVTQFGKPVTLSCSQTLNHNVMYWYQQKSSQAPKLLFHYYDKDFNNEADTPDNFQSRRPNTSFCFLDIRSPGLGDTAMYLCATSRVQGFMGTEAFFGQGTRLTVV.

The V and J genes are TRBV10-3 and TRBJ2-3; D remains ambiguous. This CDR3 contains 13 residues. Germline V CDR1 and CDR2: ENHRY, SYGVKD. The V end was cut by 6 bases, the J end by 1 base, with 8 bases between. CDR3: CAIRDSGTDTQYF. The CDR3 coding sequence is TGTGCCATCAGAGATAGTGGCACAGATACGCAGTATTTT.

The genes are TRBV4-1 and TRBJ1-2; D is ambiguous. The germline V gene has CDR1 MGHRA and CDR2 YSYEKL. The CDR3 length is 12 residues. Trimming removed 1 base at V and 5 bases at J, with 5 bases between. CDR3: CASSQGRYGYTF. The CDR3 region has the DNA TGCGCCAGCAGCCAAGGTCGGTATGGCTACACCTTC.